Listed below are T cell receptor beta chains from one sample, sequenced in a study of radiation and T cells in renal cell carcinoma. Clones were sequenced by immunoSEQ multiplex PCR, and TCRdb holds only the in-frame ones, with some missing. The sample yields just under 150,000 clones, 70% to 90% seen once. Sequences were derived from blood, sampled from a patient whose treatment included radiotherapy and nephrectomy. The receptors derive from a woman in her forties or fifties with renal cell carcinoma. Each CDR3 is given with its conserved first and last residue. The order of the fields is clone size, J gene, V gene, D gene, CDR3 DNA, CDR3 protein. The D gene is left open where the match is weak. For some rows the clone size is stated as once, few or many, or as a class when expanded; others skip it.

few | TRBJ2-2 | TRBV5-1 | TRBD2 | TGCGCCAGCAGCTTGGAAAGCGGGGCCACCGGGGAGCTGTTTTTT | CASSLESGATGELFF
. | TRBJ2-2 | TRBV10-3 | . | TGTGCCATCAGTGAAGTCCCCCCTAAGGACACCGGGGAGCTGTTTTTT | CAISEVPPKDTGELFF
. | TRBJ1-1 | TRBV6-1 | . | TGTGCCAGCAGTTTAAGATGGTCTGAAGCTTTCTTT | CASSLRWSEAFF
. | TRBJ2-3 | TRBV15 | TRBD2 | TGTGCCACCAGCAGGTGGACTAGCGGGGGGGCTAGCACAGATACGCAGTATTTT | CATSRWTSGGASTDTQYF
. | TRBJ2-3 | TRBV30 | . | TGTGCCTGGAGTCCACTTATGGGGGATACGCAGTATTTT | CAWSPLMGDTQYF
once | TRBJ2-3 | TRBV19 | TRBD2 | TGTGCCAGTAGCACCGGGGCGGGGGAAGCAGATACGCAGTATTTT | CASSTGAGEADTQYF
once | TRBJ1-4 | TRBV10-1 | . | TGCGCCAGCAGCGGGGGGGCTAATGAAAAACTGTTTTTT | CASSGGANEKLFF
. | TRBJ2-7 | TRBV5-1 | TRBD2 | TGCGCCAGCAGCTTCCTAGCGGGAGGGGATTACGAGCAGTACTTC | CASSFLAGGDYEQYF
. | TRBJ1-2 | TRBV29-1 | . | TGCAGCGTTGAAGAGTCCGGGGATGGCTACACCTTC | CSVEESGDGYTF
once | TRBJ1-2 | TRBV21-1 | . | TGTGCCAGCAGCAAAGTCAACGGATACTATGGCTACACCTTC | CASSKVNGYYGYTF
. | TRBJ1-2 | TRBV28 | . | TGTGCCAGCAGTTTACCCCTCGGCGGAAACTATGGCTACACCTTC | CASSLPLGGNYGYTF
. | TRBJ1-4 | TRBV28 | . | TGTGCCAGCAGCCCCAACTATGGGAGGCCGGAAGAAAAACTGTTTTTT | CASSPNYGRPEEKLFF
few | TRBJ2-1 | TRBV2 | TRBD1 | TGTGCCAGCAGTACCGACAGGGGAAGTGAGCAGTTCTTC | CASSTDRGSEQFF
. | TRBJ2-2 | TRBV5-4 | . | TGTGCCAGCAGCTTGGCCGGGGCAGGGGCGAACACCGGGGAGCTGTTTTTT | CASSLAGAGANTGELFF
. | TRBJ1-4 | TRBV19 | TRBD1 | TGTGCCAGTAGTATAGTCGGGACAGGAGGTGAAAAACTGTTTTTT | CASSIVGTGGEKLFF
. | TRBJ2-7 | TRBV19 | . | TGTGCCAGTAGTATAAGGCAGGGAGGCTCCTACGAGCAGTACTTC | CASSIRQGGSYEQYF
few | TRBJ1-1 | TRBV7-9 | . | TGTGCCAGCAGCCTCCTGGGTGGGACGAACACTGAAGCTTTCTTT | CASSLLGGTNTEAFF
. | TRBJ2-5 | TRBV9 | . | TGTGCCAGCAGCGTAGAGGCGGGGCCCCAAGAGACCCAGTACTTC | CASSVEAGPQETQYF
. | TRBJ1-4 | TRBV30 | TRBD1 | TGTGCCTGGAGTCCCAGGGGGCTAGTGGAAAAACTGTTTTTT | CAWSPRGLVEKLFF
. | TRBJ2-5 | TRBV28 | . | TGTGCCAGCAGTCAGACAGGTCCAGAGACCCAGTACTTC | CASSQTGPETQYF
once | TRBJ2-2 | TRBV11-2 | TRBD1 | TGTGCCAGCAGCTTGACCGGGACAGCCACCGGGGAGCTGTTTTTT | CASSLTGTATGELFF
. | TRBJ2-1 | TRBV6-4 | . | TGTGCCAGCAGTGGCATGGCCTCGTCCTACAATGAGCAGTTCTTC | CASSGMASSYNEQFF
. | TRBJ2-5 | TRBV28 | TRBD2 | TGTGCCAGCAGTTGGGGTTCTAGCGGGGGGGCCAGGGAGACCCAGTACTTC | CASSWGSSGGARETQYF
once | TRBJ1-1 | TRBV5-5 | . | TGTGCCAGCAGCCCGTCTATCAGGGACACTGAAGCTTTCTTT | CASSPSIRDTEAFF
. | TRBJ1-5 | TRBV18 | TRBD1 | TGTGCCAGCCGACAGGGGATAGATAGCAATCAGCCCCAGCATTTT | CASRQGIDSNQPQHF
. | TRBJ1-4 | TRBV7-2 | . | TGTGCCAGCAGCGATGTAGTGGCGGGGGGCAATGAAAAACTGTTTTTT | CASSDVVAGGNEKLFF
. | TRBJ1-1 | TRBV18 | TRBD1 | TGTGCCAGCTCACCGAGGACAGGGAACACTGAAGCTTTCTTT | CASSPRTGNTEAFF
. | TRBJ1-6 | TRBV7-2 | . | TGTGCCAGCGCTGCAGGGATGCGTTCACCCCTCCACTTT | CASAAGMRSPLHF
once | TRBJ1-2 | TRBV19 | . | TGTGCCAGTAGTCCCCCAGACAGGAGATACTATGGCTACACCTTC | CASSPPDRRYYGYTF
. | TRBJ1-4 | TRBV6-5 | . | TGTGCCAGCAGAGATTTTAATGAAAAACTGTTTTTT | CASRDFNEKLFF
. | TRBJ2-7 | TRBV10-2 | TRBD2 | TGCGCCAGCCAGACTAGCGGGAGGTCCGGGTACGAGCAGTACTTC | CASQTSGRSGYEQYF